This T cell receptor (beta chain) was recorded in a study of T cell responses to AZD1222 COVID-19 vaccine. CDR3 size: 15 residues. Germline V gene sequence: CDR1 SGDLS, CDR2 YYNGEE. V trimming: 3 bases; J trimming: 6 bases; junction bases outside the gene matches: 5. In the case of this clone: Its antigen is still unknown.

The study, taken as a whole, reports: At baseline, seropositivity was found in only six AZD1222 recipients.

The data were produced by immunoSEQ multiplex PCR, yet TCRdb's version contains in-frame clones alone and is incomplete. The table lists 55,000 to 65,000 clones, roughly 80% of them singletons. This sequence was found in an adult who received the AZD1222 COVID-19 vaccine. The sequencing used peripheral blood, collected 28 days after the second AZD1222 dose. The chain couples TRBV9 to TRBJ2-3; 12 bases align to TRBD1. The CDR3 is CASSAGTGGGDTQYF. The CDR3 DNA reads TGTGCCAGCAGCGCGGGGACAGGGGGCGGGGATACGCAGTATTTT.